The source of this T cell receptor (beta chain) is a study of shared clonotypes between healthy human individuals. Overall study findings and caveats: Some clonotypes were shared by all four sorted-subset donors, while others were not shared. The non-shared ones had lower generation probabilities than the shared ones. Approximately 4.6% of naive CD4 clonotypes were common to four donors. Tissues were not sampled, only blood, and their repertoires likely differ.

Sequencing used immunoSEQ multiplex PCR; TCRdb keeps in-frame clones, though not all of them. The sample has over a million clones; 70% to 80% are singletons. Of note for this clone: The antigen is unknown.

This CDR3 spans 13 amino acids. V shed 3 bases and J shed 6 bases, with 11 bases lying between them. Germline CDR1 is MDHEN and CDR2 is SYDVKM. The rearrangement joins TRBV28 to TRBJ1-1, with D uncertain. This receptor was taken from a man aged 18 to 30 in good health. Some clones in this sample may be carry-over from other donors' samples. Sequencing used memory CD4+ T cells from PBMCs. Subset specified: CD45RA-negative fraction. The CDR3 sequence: CASSFAGWPEAFF. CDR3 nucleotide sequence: TGTGCCAGCAGTTTCGCGGGGTGGCCTGAAGCTTTCTTT.